One and the same sample provided the 12 T cell receptor beta chains below, sequenced in a study of tissue T cells after allogeneic stem cell transplantation. Specified time point: mouse harvest day 14 after allogeneic transplant. Each mouse received 10^7 T-cell-depleted marrow cells plus 10^6 splenic CD5+ T cells by tail vein. Sequenced by immunoSEQ multiplex PCR; TCRdb stores in-frame clones only, minus some. The sample has 2,500 to 3,500 clones; around two fifths are singletons. What was sequenced was gut tissue. Receptors were obtained from a female BALB/c mouse given C57BL/6 T cells with graft-versus-host disease after an allogeneic hematopoietic cell transplant.

In this sample, this clone is medium-sized. The listed genes are named as in mouse. Sequencing ends 1 residue short of the CDR3 end; the germline J gene provides the rest. The V and J genes are TRBV4 and TRBJ1-5; TRBD1 might be the D (5 bases). Germline V gene sequence: CDR1 LGHDT, CDR2 YNNKQL (reference sequence). The CDR3 loop spans 13 amino acids. V was pared by 3 bases and J by 4 bases, with 7 bases between. The chain's CDR3 is CASSYRANQAPLF. The CDR3 DNA, read in part, is TGTGCCAGCAGCTACAGGGCTAACCAGGCTCCGCTT.

Comment on this clone: Germline and genes here are mouse. Sequencing ends 1 residue short of the CDR3 end; the germline J gene provides the rest. The chain is built from TRBV26 and TRBJ1-1; 7 bases align to TRBD1. This CDR3 spans 14 amino acids. J was trimmed by 0 bases and V by 6 bases; bases with no gene match: 4. From germline, CDR1 is KGHPV and CDR2 FQNQEV (reference sequence). The CDR3 loop reads CASSPGQSNTEVFF. Partial CDR3 DNA: TGTGCCAGCAGCCCGGGACAGTCAAACACAGAAGTCTTC.

Of note for this clone: Gene names are mouse gene names. The DNA ends 1 residue before the CDR3 does, and the rest of the CDR3 is filled in from the germline J gene. V and J are TRBV4 and TRBJ1-3, with 7 bases matching TRBD1. V dropped 3 bases and J dropped 2; count of bases not matched to a gene: 1. CDR1 and CDR2 from the germline V gene are LGHDT and YNNKQL (reference sequence). The CDR3 is 14 residues long. CDR3 protein: CASSYQGAGNTLYF. The covered CDR3 bases are TGTGCCAGCAGCTACCAGGGGGCTGGAAATACGCTCTAT.

This clone was counted between two and nine times. Any gene name here is a mouse gene name. The read terminates 1 residue before the CDR3 end, so the remaining end is supplied by the germline J gene. J is TRBJ2-5 and V is TRBV2; no clear D. Germline V gene sequence: CDR1 LGHNA, CDR2 YSYQKL. The length of the CDR3 is 14 residues. Trimming took 0 bases from V and 0 from J, leaving 4 bases between them. The part of the CDR3 DNA that was read is TGTGCCAGCAGCCAAGACCTTAACCAAGACACCCAGTAC. It codes for CASSQDLNQDTQY. The entire CDR3 is CASSQDLNQDTQYF.

This clone came up a few times. Mouse gene names and germline throughout. The CDR3 goes on 1 residue after the read ends, and that part is filled in from the germline J gene. The V call is TRBV5, the J call TRBJ2-4; TRBD1 is a possible D gene (5 bases). V was shortened by 2 bases and J by 0 bases, with 6 bases between the two germline ends. The germline gives CDR1 LGHNA, CDR2 YNLKQL (reference sequence). The CDR3 spans 14 residues. CDR3 sequence reads: CASSQRQSQNTLYF. Partial CDR3 DNA: TGTGCCAGCAGCCAAAGACAGAGTCAAAACACCTTGTAC.

Comment on this clone: The gene names here belong to mouse. The read gets to within 1 residue of the CDR3 end, and the germline J gene fills in the rest. This chain uses TRBV16 with TRBJ2-5, with TRBD2 identical over 10 bases. The junction had 5 bases not matched to a gene; V was cut back by 3 bases and J by 5 bases. Germline V gives CDR1 SGHSA, CDR2 FRNQAP. There are 15 residues in the CDR3. CDR3 residues: CASSFLGGRLDTQYF. The covered CDR3 bases are TGTGCAAGCAGCTTCCTGGGGGGGCGCTTAGACACCCAGTAC.

With respect to this clone: Each gene name is a mouse one. The CDR3 end is not reached by the read, which stops 1 residue before it; the germline J gene fills it in. The chain links TRBV26 to TRBJ1-4, with D possibly being TRBD1 (5 bases). CDR3 length equals 13 residues. The germline V and J ends were trimmed by 4 bases and 4 bases, with 7 bases remaining between them. Germline V CDR1 and CDR2: KGHPV, FQNQEV (reference sequence). CDR3 sequence reads: CASSPDSNERLFF. The sequenced CDR3 bases are TGTGCCAGCAGTCCCGACAGCAACGAAAGATTATTT.

Note on this clone: Gene names are the mouse ones. The CDR3 end lies 1 residue beyond the end of the read and is filled in from the germline J gene. This chain uses TRBV4 with TRBJ2-1; TRBD2 agrees at 7 bases. The V gene end was trimmed by 6 bases and the J gene end by 1 base; junction bases not matched to a gene: 3. The germline V gene encodes CDR1 LGHDT and CDR2 YNNKQL (reference sequence). This CDR3 is built from 14 residues. CDR3 residues: CASRAWGNYAEQFF. Partial CDR3 DNA: TGTGCCAGCAGGGCCTGGGGGAACTATGCTGAGCAGTTC. The whole variable domain, filled in from reference TRBV4 and TRBJ2-1, reads ETAVFQTPNYHVTQVGNEVSFNCKQTLGHDTMYWYKQDSKKLLKIMFSYNNKQLIVNETVPRRFSPQSSDKAHLNLRIKSVEPEDSAVYLCASRAWGNYAEQFFGPGTRLTVL.

This clone is categorized as medium-sized. Gene names refer to mouse genes. The read is 1 residue too short to cover the CDR3 end, so that end is filled in from the germline J gene. V is TRBV26 and J is TRBJ2-7; 9 nucleotides agree with TRBD1. After removal of 0 bases from V and 0 bases from J, the junction contained 0 bases not matched to a gene. The germline V gene encodes CDR1 KGHPV and CDR2 FQNQEV (reference sequence). The CDR3 has 15 amino acids. Incomplete CDR3 DNA: TGTGCCAGCAGTCTGTCGGGACAGGGCTCCTATGAACAGTAC. This sequence encodes CASSLSGQGSYEQY. The entire CDR3 reads CASSLSGQGSYEQYF.

About this clone itself: The listed genes are named as in mouse. The read finishes 1 residue shy of the CDR3 end, and the germline J gene is used to complete it. This chain connects TRBV24 to TRBJ2-2; perhaps TRBD1 as D (6 bases). The CDR3 contains 12 residues. Deletions cut 9 bases from V and 3 bases from J, with 8 bases between. Germline V gene data show CDR1 as KGHTA and CDR2 as FRNEEI. The CDR3 loop reads CARQGDTGQLYF. CDR3 DNA, as far as it was read: TGTGCCAGACAGGGAGACACCGGGCAGCTCTAC.

By its share, this clone is medium-sized. Gene labels here are mouse ones. The read terminates 1 residue ahead of where the CDR3 ends, so the germline J gene completes it. This chain connects TRBV16 to TRBJ2-1; 9 bases match TRBD2. After removal of 4 bases from V and 3 bases from J, the junction contained 1 base not matched to a gene. This CDR3 is built from 14 residues. The V gene's germline CDR1 is SGHSA and CDR2 FRNQAP. Here the CDR3 reads CASSSWGGYAEQFF. CDR3 bases read: TGTGCAAGCAGCTCCTGGGGGGGCTATGCTGAGCAGTTC.

This clone appeared a few times. These gene names are mouse names. The sequence runs out 1 residue before the end of the CDR3; the remainder is reconstructed from the germline J gene. V usage is TRBV13-3 and J usage is TRBJ2-7; 10 bases agree with TRBD1. CDR3 length equals 15 residues. The J segment lost 0 bases and the V segment lost 0 bases, leaving 0 bases of the junction unmatched. Germline V CDR1 and CDR2: NNHDY, SYVADS. CDR3 DNA, as far as it was read: TGTGCCAGCAGTGATGGGACAGGGGGCTCCTATGAACAGTAC. Translating gives CASSDGTGGSYEQY. The entire CDR3 sequence reads CASSDGTGGSYEQYF.